These 20 T cell receptor beta chains were sequenced from one sample in a study of Ad26.COV2.S vaccination and SARS-CoV-2 variants (TCRdb year 2021). Library construction relied on the immunoSEQ multiplex PCR assay. This is the immuneACCESS table as TCRdb keeps it, with only in-frame sequences that have V and J called. A part of the clones is gone; compared with another copy, unresolved V genes explain less than half, and the rest is unexplained. This sample holds roughly 350,000 clones; 75% to 90% were observed only once. The top ten hold roughly 4.8% of the sample. Interpreted using the paper, the treatment or condition label stands for: roughly 19 received Ad26.COV2.S at low or high dose, single or two shots; a few received placebo; per-sample allocation not given. Repertoires of vaccine and placebo recipients were sequenced from samples collected on day 63 after the first injection. Sequencing used peripheral blood, obtained in a trial of Ad26.COV2.S vaccine versus placebo. The receptors derive from a person between 18 and 65 years old who received the Ad26.COV2.S COVID-19 vaccine or a placebo.

This sequence joins TRBV27 and TRBJ2-2; no definite D call. Germline CDR1 reads MNHEY; CDR2 reads SMNVEV (reference sequence). Trimming removed 5 bases at V and 1 base at J, with 11 bases between. The length of the CDR3 is 15 residues. The CDR3 nucleotides read TGTGCCAGCAGTCACAAGGACGGGAACACCGGGGAGCTGTTTTTT. It translates to CASSHKDGNTGELFF.

The chain uses TRBV11-2 and TRBJ1-6; the D gene is possibly TRBD1 (6 bases). Germline V lookup: CDR1 SGHAT, CDR2 FQNNGV. The CDR3 extends over 13 amino acids. Trimming took off 5 bases at V and 11 bases at J, with 13 bases between the two ends. CDR3 in DNA: TGTGCCAGCAGCCCCGGGGGCGGTACACCCCTCCACTTT. Translation gives CASSPGGGTPLHF.

The chain joins TRBV2 to TRBJ1-6; TRBD1 matches at 7 bases. This CDR3 is 15 amino acids long. Germline V gives CDR1 SNHLY, CDR2 FYNNEI. Germline trimming cut 6 bases from V and 7 bases from J; bases unmatched to any gene: 9. The CDR3 region is CASSPKTGRNSPLHF. CDR3 DNA: TGTGCCAGCAGCCCGAAGACAGGGAGAAATTCACCCCTCCACTTT.

The chain links TRBV5-1 to TRBJ2-1; 8 bases align to TRBD2. The germline gives CDR1 SGHRS, CDR2 YFSETQ. The CDR3 length is 15 residues. The V and J ends lost 4 bases and 1 base, in that order; junction bases with no gene match: 4. The CDR3: CASSPGLVSYNEQFF. CDR3 coding DNA: TGCGCCAGCAGCCCGGGACTAGTGTCCTACAATGAGCAGTTCTTC.

This chain uses TRBV6-6 with TRBJ2-7; D is unresolved. The CDR3 contains 12 residues. In germline, CDR1 is MNHNY, CDR2 SVGAGI (reference sequence). V was shortened by 6 bases and J by 2 bases, with 8 bases between the two germline ends. This chain's CDR3 is CASSGRTYEQYF. As DNA, the CDR3 is TGTGCCAGCAGCGGACGGACCTACGAGCAGTACTTC.

The chain links TRBV19 to TRBJ1-2, with TRBD1 as a possible D gene (6 bases). The V and J ends lost 6 bases and 4 bases respectively, with 12 bases between them. This CDR3 is 13 amino acids long. CDR1 LNHDA and CDR2 SQIVND come from the germline V gene (reference sequence). The CDR3 sequence is CASRQDRPYGYTF. As DNA, the CDR3 is TGTGCCAGTAGGCAAGACAGGCCCTATGGCTACACCTTC.

The V gene is TRBV5-1, the J gene TRBJ2-5, with D perhaps matching TRBD2 (6 bases). Germline CDR1 SGHRS, CDR2 YFSETQ. V was pared by 0 bases and J by 5 bases, with 20 bases between. CDR3 size: 17 residues. This CDR3 is CASSLGRGGGHRETQYF. In DNA form, the CDR3 reads TGCGCCAGCAGCTTGGGACGGGGAGGAGGGCACAGGGAGACCCAGTACTTC.

The chain carries TRBV9 and TRBJ1-2; D unclear. The CDR3 loop spans 15 amino acids. Germline V lookup: CDR1 SGDLS, CDR2 YYNGEE. V was clipped by 3 bases and J by 3 bases, with 15 bases between them. The DNA for the CDR3 is TGTGCCAGCAGCGCCTCCGTCGGCCAGGACTATGGCTACACCTTC. Translated: CASSASVGQDYGYTF.

CDR3 DNA sequence: TGTGCCAGCTCACCGCGACAGGATTATAATTCACCCCTCCACTTT. Translated, it gives CASSPRQDYNSPLHF. V usage is TRBV18 and J usage is TRBJ1-6; TRBD1 might be the D (6 bases). CDR3 length: 15 residues. V was pared by 3 bases and J by 4 bases, with 10 bases between. The germline gives CDR1 KGHSH, CDR2 LQKENI.

The chain links TRBV5-5 to TRBJ1-2, with D hard to call. The germline V and J ends were trimmed by 1 base and 4 bases, with 8 bases remaining between them. CDR1 and CDR2 (germline): SGHKS, YYEKEE (reference sequence). The CDR3 is 13 amino acids. For the CDR3, the DNA is TGTGCCAGCAGCTTGATGGCAGGCTATGGCTACACCTTC. Protein sequence: CASSLMAGYGYTF. The full variable domain, rest sourced from reference TRBV5-5 and TRBJ1-2, is DAGVTQSPTHLIKTRGQQVTLRCSPISGHKSVSWYQQVLGQGPQFIFQYYEKEERGRGNFPDRFSARQFPNYSSELNVNALLLGDSALYLCASSLMAGYGYTFGSGTRLTVV.

This chain joins TRBV5-4 and TRBJ2-3; a possible D gene is TRBD2 (5 bases). Germline values: CDR1 SGHNT, CDR2 YYREEE (reference sequence). V gave up 5 bases and J gave up 6 bases, with 10 bases separating them. The CDR3 consists of 12 residues. CDR3 amino acids: CASSAIADTQYF. The CDR3 DNA reads as TGTGCCAGCAGTGCTATAGCGGATACGCAGTATTTT.

The CDR3 DNA follows: TGTGCCAGCAGTCCCCTCGGGCGAGGCACAGATACGCAGTATTTT. This codes for CASSPLGRGTDTQYF. The V and J genes are TRBV28 and TRBJ2-3; D not resolved. CDR3 length: 15 residues. In germline, CDR1 is MDHEN, CDR2 SYDVKM. The ends were cut back, 5 bases at V and 1 base at J, with 13 bases in the middle.

The chain employs TRBV19 and TRBJ1-2, with 7 nucleotides matching TRBD1. This CDR3 spans 14 amino acids. V gave up 3 bases and J gave up 4 bases; unmatched junction bases: 5. Germline loops: CDR1 LNHDA, CDR2 SQIVND (reference sequence). The CDR3 DNA follows: TGTGCCAGTAGTATTTCCTGGGACAGCTATGGCTACACCTTC. This encodes CASSISWDSYGYTF.

This chain uses TRBV6-2 or TRBV6-3 with TRBJ2-1; 8 bases line up with TRBD2. This CDR3 has 18 amino acids. V lost 0 bases to trimming and J lost 2 bases; unmatched junction nucleotides: 9. CDR1 is MNHEY, CDR2 SVGEGT, per germline. The CDR3 region is CASSYSNFWRGAYNEQFF. CDR3 nucleotide sequence: TGTGCCAGCAGTTACTCGAATTTCTGGCGGGGGGCCTACAATGAGCAGTTCTTC.

The chain is built from TRBV7-9 and TRBJ1-1; D unresolved. The CDR3 consists of 17 residues. Trimming pared 1 base from V and 1 base from J, leaving 16 bases between. Germline CDR1 is SEHNR and CDR2 is FQNEAQ (reference sequence). CDR3 sequence: CASSLVGGPRENTEAFF. DNA for the CDR3: TGTGCCAGCAGCTTAGTAGGAGGACCCCGCGAGAACACTGAAGCTTTCTTT.

The chain uses TRBV10-3 and TRBJ2-7, with D maybe TRBD1 (5 bases). There are 14 residues in the CDR3. V dropped 0 bases and J dropped 6 bases, with 12 bases sitting between them. Germline V gene data show CDR1 as ENHRY and CDR2 as SYGVKD. This CDR3 is CAISESRTLGEQYF. The CDR3 DNA is TGTGCCATCAGTGAGTCGCGGACACTGGGCGAGCAGTACTTC.

This chain connects TRBV12-3 or TRBV12-4 to TRBJ2-5, with TRBD2 as a possible D gene (5 bases). The length of the CDR3 is 13 residues. The V and J ends lost 10 bases and 0 bases respectively, with 12 bases between them. The CDR3 DNA reads as TGTGCCACCTCCCCGGGGAACCAAGAGACCCAGTACTTC. Translation gives CATSPGNQETQYF.

The V call is TRBV3-1 (or the pseudogene TRBV3-2), the J call TRBJ2-7; 8 bases are a match to TRBD2. Germline trimming cut 4 bases from V and 3 bases from J; bases unmatched to any gene: 8. Germline CDR1 reads LGHDT; CDR2 reads YNNKEL (reference sequence). CDR3 length equals 15 residues. CDR3 nucleotide sequence: TGTGCCAGCAGCCCAGGTTCAGCGGGAGTCTACGAGCAGTACTTC. Translation gives CASSPGSAGVYEQYF.

Notes on this clone: Within the sample, other DNA sequences also encode this same CDR3. The rearrangement links TRBV18 to TRBJ1-1, with D hard to call. V shed 3 bases and J shed 2 bases, with 4 bases lying between them. There are 12 residues in the CDR3. Germline CDR1 and CDR2: KGHSH and LQKENI. CDR3 DNA sequence: TGTGCCAGCTCACCCAGTAACACTGAAGCTTTCTTT. Its translation: CASSPSNTEAFF.

The sample holds a few counts of this clone. The chain couples TRBV6-5 to TRBJ1-2, with TRBD1 matching 9 bases. CDR3 length: 15 amino acids. V shed 0 bases, J shed 8 bases, and the junction held 7 bases outside the gene matches. In germline, CDR1 is MNHEY, CDR2 SVGAGI. CDR3 protein: CASSYSPTGGDGYTF. Written as DNA, the CDR3 is TGTGCCAGCAGTTACTCCCCGACAGGGGGGGACGGCTACACCTTC.